The 24 T cell receptor beta chains presented below share a single source sample, sequenced in a study of T cell repertoires in cytomegalovirus infection. TCRdb analysed the reads with MiXCR anew, one entry per CDR3 protein. The table records over 300,000 distinct CDR3 sequences, more than 8% of them present only once. Sequencing was carried out using PBMCs. All receptors derive from a human donor in good health (CMV status not recorded). Some clones in this sample may be carry-over from other donors' samples.

V and J are TRBV6-5 and TRBJ1-4; D might be TRBD1 (6 bases). The CDR3 has 15 residues. In germline, CDR1 is MNHEY, CDR2 SVGAGI. Trimming took 6 bases from V and 3 from J, leaving 14 bases between them. CDR3 bases: TGTGCCAGCAGAGTCGACAGGACGTCTAATGAAAAACTGTTTTTT. This translates into CASRVDRTSNEKLFF.

This clonotype was seen a few times. V and J are TRBV19 and TRBJ2-7; 7 bases are shared with TRBD1. This CDR3 is built from 15 residues. Germline V gives CDR1 LNHDA, CDR2 SQIVND (reference sequence). The ends lost 7 bases at V and 7 bases at J; junction bases unmatched: 16. The CDR3 loop reads CASMDPRGRGWEQYF. The CDR3 DNA follows: TGTGCCAGTATGGACCCCCGCGGCAGGGGGTGGGAGCAGTACTTC.

CDR3 DNA sequence: TGTGCCAGCAGTTTAGGGGGTAGAGCTTTCTTT. Encoded protein: CASSLGGRAFF. The genes are TRBV12-3 or TRBV12-4 and TRBJ1-1; D unclear. V lost 1 base and J 10 bases, leaving 7 bases between the germline ends. There are 11 residues in the CDR3.

This clonotype has at least ten counts. The chain uses TRBV4-2 and TRBJ2-7; 9 bases align to TRBD2. The germline V gene encodes CDR1 LGHNA and CDR2 YNFKEQ. The CDR3 sequence is 14 residues long. J lost 1 base, V lost 4 bases, and 2 bases had no gene match. The CDR3 DNA reads as TGTGCCAGCAGCCTAGCGGGAGAATCCTACGAGCAGTACTTC. Its translation: CASSLAGESYEQYF.

The chain carries TRBV11-2 and TRBJ2-1; 9 bases line up with TRBD1. The ends lost 5 bases at V and 5 bases at J; junction bases unmatched: 7. This CDR3 contains 15 residues. Germline V CDR1 and CDR2: SGHAT, FQNNGV. CDR3 sequence reads: CASSPRTGADNEQFF. CDR3 bases: TGTGCCAGCAGCCCTAGGACAGGGGCGGACAATGAGCAGTTCTTC.

Of note for this clonotype: Germline is not matched at one junction end, which may reflect a read error. V gene TRBV7-6 combines with J gene TRBJ1-1; D ambiguous. CDR1 SGHVS and CDR2 FNYEAQ come from the germline V gene. The length of the CDR3 is 14 residues. CDR3 region: CASSLAGRNTGAFF. CDR3 in DNA: TGTGCCAGCAGCTTAGCGGGTAGGAACACTGGAGCTTTCTTT.

This clonotype has a count of ten or more. The V call is TRBV6-2 or TRBV6-3, the J call TRBJ2-7, with TRBD1 as a possible D gene (6 bases). Trimming cost V 2 bases and J 3 bases, with 14 bases left between them. Germline CDR1 MNHEY, CDR2 SVGEGT. CDR3 size: 15 residues. The CDR3 region is CASSYPRGAVYEQYF. The CDR3 DNA reads as TGTGCCAGCAGTTACCCCAGGGGCGCCGTCTACGAGCAGTACTTC.

This clonotype was seen ten or more times. The chain joins TRBV12-3 or TRBV12-4 to TRBJ1-2; D not certain. This CDR3 region has 12 residues. Between the trimmed V and J ends, which lost 6 bases and 4 bases, there was a span of 9 bases. CDR3 nucleotide sequence: TGTGCCAGCAGCTCCGACACCTATGGCTACACCTTC. Protein: CASSSDTYGYTF.

The chain recombines TRBV20-1 with TRBJ1-2; TRBD1 matches at 10 bases. The CDR3 is made up of 14 amino acids. Per the germline V gene, CDR1 is DFQATT and CDR2 is SNEGSKA (reference sequence). V shed 5 bases, J shed 7 bases, and the junction held 10 bases outside the gene matches. The DNA of the CDR3 is TGCAGTGCTGTGTCGGACAGGGGGTTGCGTGGCTACACCTTC. Amino acid sequence: CSAVSDRGLRGYTF.

The table lists this clonotype with a few counts. The genes are TRBV20-1 and TRBJ2-1, with 9 bases lining up with TRBD2. CDR3 length: 14 residues. V lost 6 bases and J lost 1; bases outside the gene matches: 4. Germline V gene data show CDR1 as DFQATT and CDR2 as SNEGSKA (reference sequence). In nucleotides, the CDR3 is TGCAGTGCACACCTAGCGGGGTCCTACAATGAGCAGTTCTTC. Amino acid sequence: CSAHLAGSYNEQFF.

This clonotype was detected many times. J is TRBJ2-4 and V is TRBV7-2, with D possibly TRBD1 on 5 matching bases. V lost 2 bases and J lost 5, with 16 bases in between. Germline V CDR1 and CDR2: SGHTA, FQGNSA. There are 16 residues in the CDR3. CDR3 coding DNA: TGTGCCAGCAGCTTACGGTCAGGGATTACCGAAAACATTCAGTACTTC. Its protein is CASSLRSGITENIQYF. Full variable domain (remainder filled in from reference TRBV7-2 and TRBJ2-4): GAGVSQSPSNKVTEKGKDVELRCDPISGHTALYWYRQSLGQGLEFLIYFQGNSAPDKSGLPSDRFSAERTGGSVSTLTIQRTQQEDSAVYLCASSLRSGITENIQYFGAGTRLSVL.

This clonotype was recorded a few times. This chain joins TRBV12-3 or TRBV12-4 and TRBJ1-1; 9 bases are a match to TRBD1. This CDR3 comprises 15 residues. The V and J ends lost 5 bases and 5 bases, in that order; junction bases with no gene match: 9. The DNA for the CDR3 is TGTGCCAGCAGTGACACAGGGGGCCGACTTACTGAAGCTTTCTTT. Protein product: CASSDTGGRLTEAFF.

The table lists this clonotype with many counts. The chain joins TRBV7-9 to TRBJ1-6; weak D call: TRBD1 (6 bases). The V end lost 1 base, the J end lost 7 bases, and 8 bases lay between the germline ends. CDR1 is SEHNR and CDR2 is FQNEAQ in the germline V gene (reference sequence). CDR3 length equals 14 residues. The chain's CDR3 is CASSLEGGNSPLHF. The CDR3 bases are TGTGCCAGCAGCTTAGAGGGGGGAAATTCACCCCTCCACTTT.

This clonotype was detected many times. The V and J genes are TRBV7-6 and TRBJ2-1; either TRBD1 or TRBD2 may fit D (5 bases each). The V gene lost 6 bases and the J gene lost 6 bases, with 21 bases spanning the gap. This CDR3 is 16 amino acids long. Germline values: CDR1 SGHVS, CDR2 FNYEAQ. DNA of the CDR3: TGTGCCAGCAGTTCGGCGCCCGGGGCCCACCGCAATGAGCAGTTCTTC. Its translation is CASSSAPGAHRNEQFF.

The chain employs TRBV13 and TRBJ1-1; 8 bases fit TRBD1. The CDR3 has 14 residues. V was pared by 4 bases and J by 6 bases, with 7 bases of the junction left unmatched. Germline V gene lookup returns CDR1 PRHDT and CDR2 FYEKMQ (reference sequence). The CDR3 DNA reads as TGTGCCAGCAGCTCCAGGACAGGGAATTCTGAAGCTTTCTTT. Its translation: CASSSRTGNSEAFF.

The rearrangement uses TRBV12-3 or TRBV12-4 and TRBJ2-2; D gene unclear. Trimming took 2 bases from V and 4 from J, leaving 8 bases between them. The CDR3 sequence is 14 residues long. CDR3 in amino acids: CASSLIPITGELFF. Here the CDR3 DNA reads TGTGCCAGCAGTTTAATACCTATCACCGGGGAGCTGTTTTTT.

The chain has TRBV18 and TRBJ2-1; D is possibly TRBD1 or TRBD2 (7 bases each). Germline V gene data show CDR1 as KGHSH and CDR2 as LQKENI. V lost 5 bases and J 0 bases, leaving 20 bases between the germline ends. The CDR3 sequence is 18 residues long. Written as DNA, the CDR3 is TGTGCCAGCTCAGACTCAGGGGGGGGGACCACCTCCTACAATGAGCAGTTCTTC. It yields the protein CASSDSGGGTTSYNEQFF.

This clonotype was observed at least ten times. V is TRBV6-2 or TRBV6-3 and J is TRBJ2-3, with 10 bases matching TRBD2. Germline lookup yields CDR1 MNHEY and CDR2 SVGEGT. The CDR3 runs 17 residues. V dropped 5 bases and J dropped 3; count of bases not matched to a gene: 11. This CDR3 is CASSDQLAGPWTDTQYF. The CDR3, as DNA: TGTGCCAGCAGTGACCAACTAGCGGGGCCATGGACAGATACGCAGTATTTT.

This clonotype was detected only a few times. This chain links TRBV28 with TRBJ2-7, with a weak D call TRBD2 (6 bases). Germline V lookup: CDR1 MDHEN, CDR2 SYDVKM. There are 14 residues in the CDR3. Deletions cut 5 bases from V and 0 bases from J, with 11 bases between. The CDR3 is CASSGAGISYEQYF. The DNA for the CDR3 is TGTGCCAGCAGTGGGGCGGGGATCTCCTACGAGCAGTACTTC. Full variable domain (outside the CDR3, taken from reference TRBV28 and TRBJ2-7): DVKVTQSSRYLVKRTGEKVFLECVQDMDHENMFWYRQDPGLGLRLIYFSYDVKMKEKGDIPEGYSVSREKKERFSLILESASTNQTSMYLCASSGAGISYEQYFGPGTRLTVT.

The chain carries TRBV14 and TRBJ1-4, with D unresolved. The V end lost 2 bases, the J end lost 1 base, and 11 bases lay between the germline ends. Germline V gene lookup returns CDR1 SGHDN and CDR2 FVKESK. The CDR3 extends over 16 amino acids. CDR3 DNA sequence: TGTGCCAGCAGCCAATATAGAGGTGGAACTAATGAAAAACTGTTTTTT. Translating it yields CASSQYRGGTNEKLFF.

This clonotype has just a few counts. The chain carries TRBV6-2 or TRBV6-3 and TRBJ2-7; TRBD1 might be the D (6 bases). Germline V gene data show CDR1 as MNHEY and CDR2 as SVGEGT. This CDR3 region has 14 residues. V shed 6 bases and J shed 3 bases, with 15 bases lying between them. The CDR3 DNA follows: TGTGCCAGCAGACTCCCTGGGACAAACTACGAGCAGTACTTC. It codes for CASRLPGTNYEQYF.

This clonotype has a handful of counts. The rearrangement links TRBV27 to TRBJ2-1; no definite D call. Trimming cost V 3 bases and J 8 bases, with 5 bases left between them. The V gene's germline CDR1 is MNHEY and CDR2 SMNVEV (reference sequence). The CDR3 covers 11 residues. This chain's CDR3 is CASSFKDEQFF. CDR3 nucleotide sequence: TGTGCCAGCAGTTTTAAGGATGAGCAGTTCTTC.

This chain uses TRBV29-1 with TRBJ2-7; D ambiguous. V shed 4 bases and J shed 4 bases, with 14 bases lying between them. The length of the CDR3 is 13 residues. Germline CDR1 reads SQVTM; CDR2 reads ANQGSEA. The CDR3: CSVGKESAYEQYF. The CDR3 DNA is TGCAGCGTTGGGAAGGAGTCGGCTTACGAGCAGTACTTC.

Ten or more counts support this clonotype. The gene calls are TRBV7-3 and TRBJ2-1, with no clear D. CDR1 SGHTA and CDR2 FQGTGA come from the germline V gene. V dropped 3 bases and J dropped 2 bases, with 5 bases sitting between them. The CDR3 loop spans 13 amino acids. CDR3 sequence: CASSFGAYNEQFF. Written as DNA, the CDR3 is TGTGCCAGCAGCTTCGGAGCCTACAATGAGCAGTTCTTC.